This T cell receptor (beta chain) was profiled in a study of beta chain features in type 1 diabetes. Points from the study as a whole: In all four CD4+ subsets, TCRB CDR3 length was significantly, moderately reduced in type 1 diabetes.

Since all of the isolated RNA was reverse transcribed, expressed TCRB transcripts were what got sequenced. Clones were read by immunoSEQ multiplex PCR, and TCRdb kept only the in-frame ones, dropping some. The table shows 250,000 to 300,000 clones, with approximately 14% occurring only once. Turning to this clone: The antigen is unknown.

The CDR3 is made up of 16 amino acids. Germline V CDR1 and CDR2: SGDLS, YYNGEE. Trimming shortened V by 0 bases and J by 6 bases, and 16 bases separated the two germline ends. The gene calls are TRBV9 and TRBJ2-1; D is perhaps TRBD2 (6 bases). The sequence came from a man aged 25-40 years with type 1 diabetes. Sequencing was carried out using naive CD4+ T cells from blood. The CDR3 region has the DNA TGTGCCAGCAGCGTAGGTGTGGGACTGGCAGGCAATGAGCAGTTCTTC. Translated, it gives CASSVGVGLAGNEQFF.